This T cell receptor beta chain appears in the sequencing data of a study of blood T cell repertoires in COVID-19. In the original analysis: Amplification of reference gene primers was used by the study to estimate nucleated cell counts. This table comes from immunoSEQ multiplex PCR, and its TCRdb copy is limited to in-frame clones, with some not included. Clonal size and the V and J genes are those of that table, whereas D and trimming came from the DNA. The repertoire consists of under 200,000 clones, with 80% to 90% occurring once and the leading ten covering 3% to 4%. Germline V gene data show CDR1 as LNHDA and CDR2 as SQIVND (reference sequence). The CDR3 loop spans 12 amino acids. V dropped 5 bases and J dropped 2 bases, with 6 bases sitting between them.

Sequences were obtained from peripheral blood. This clonotype was sampled from a woman in her 70s with acute or convalescent COVID-19. This sequence joins TRBV19 and TRBJ1-2; no definite D call. The CDR3 here is CASSYRNYGYTF. CDR3 sequence (DNA): TGTGCCAGTAGTTACAGAAACTATGGCTACACCTTC.